The rows below give T cell receptor beta chains drawn from one sample of a study of T cell responses to AZD1222 COVID-19 vaccine. Profiled with immunoSEQ multiplex PCR; TCRdb holds only in-frame clones, not every one. The sample records around 200,000 clones, roughly 88% being singletons. This material consisted of peripheral blood, taken on day 0 of AZD1222 vaccination. The receptors come from an adult in good health. Each CDR3 is given with its conserved first and last residue. D genes are given only for firm matches. Size values are once, few and many counts, or a class for expanded clones, and some rows have none.

once | 15 | TRBJ2-1 | TRBV5-1 | TRBD2 | CASSQAAGSRNEQFF | TGCGCCAGCAGCCAGGCAGCGGGGAGCCGCAATGAGCAGTTCTTC
NA | 13 | TRBJ2-5 | TRBV11-3 | NA | CASSLEGAQTQYF | TGTGCCAGCAGCTTAGAAGGGGCACAGACCCAGTACTTC
NA | 16 | TRBJ2-3 | TRBV7-2 | TRBD2 | CASSRQAGGTTDTQYF | TGTGCCAGCAGCAGACAAGCGGGGGGAACCACAGATACGCAGTATTTT
NA | 14 | TRBJ2-2 | TRBV11-2 | NA | CASSLEGNTGELFF | TGTGCCAGCAGCTTAGAGGGAAACACCGGGGAGCTGTTTTTT
NA | 13 | TRBJ1-1 | TRBV27 | NA | CASTRSGGTEAFF | TGTGCCAGCACCCGGTCCGGGGGAACTGAAGCTTTCTTT
medium-sized | 16 | TRBJ2-5 | TRBV4-3 | TRBD2 | CASSQGLADYQETQYF | TGCGCCAGCAGCCAAGGACTAGCGGACTACCAAGAGACCCAGTACTTC
NA | 15 | TRBJ1-5 | TRBV4-1 | NA | CASSQNRYSNQPQHF | TGCGCCAGCAGCCAGAACAGGTATAGCAATCAGCCCCAGCATTTT
NA | 14 | TRBJ2-2 | TRBV9 | TRBD2 | CASAGEGNTGELFF | TGTGCCAGCGCGGGGGAGGGGAACACCGGGGAGCTGTTTTTT
many | 15 | TRBJ2-1 | TRBV5-1 | TRBD2 | CASSSSGGAYNEQFF | TGCGCCAGCAGCTCCAGCGGGGGGGCCTACAATGAGCAGTTCTTC
NA | 13 | TRBJ2-7 | TRBV28 | NA | CASSSRLTYEQYF | TGTGCCAGCAGTTCCCGACTAACCTACGAGCAGTACTTC
once | 12 | TRBJ1-5 | TRBV19 | NA | CASSIDLKPQHF | TGTGCCAGTAGTATAGATCTAAAGCCCCAGCATTTT
once | 15 | TRBJ2-7 | TRBV19 | NA | CASSIQGVGSYEQYF | TGTGCCAGTAGTATCCAGGGTGTAGGGTCCTACGAGCAGTACTTC
once | 16 | TRBJ1-4 | TRBV18 | NA | CASSPPGRQTNEKLFF | TGTGCCAGCTCACCACCGGGGCGGCAGACTAATGAAAAACTGTTTTTT
NA | 15 | TRBJ1-1 | TRBV5-1 | NA | CASSLEGGTHTEAFF | TGCGCCAGCAGCTTGGAAGGGGGAACTCACACTGAAGCTTTCTTT
NA | 13 | TRBJ1-2 | TRBV7-2 | NA | CASSSTRSYGYTF | TGTGCCAGCAGCAGCACGAGGAGCTATGGCTACACCTTC
NA | 12 | TRBJ1-2 | TRBV28 | NA | CASMGLDYGYTF | TGTGCCAGCATGGGACTGGACTATGGCTACACCTTC
once | 15 | TRBJ1-4 | TRBV7-9 | TRBD1 | CASTPWTGPDEKLFF | TGTGCCAGCACCCCCTGGACAGGACCAGATGAAAAACTGTTTTTT
NA | 14 | TRBJ2-7 | TRBV30 | NA | CAWKVGLSSYEQYF | TGTGCCTGGAAGGTTGGGCTCTCCTCCTACGAGCAGTACTTC
NA | 17 | TRBJ1-1 | TRBV5-1 | NA | CASSLEVPTVMNTEAFF | TGCGCCAGCAGCTTGGAAGTCCCGACGGTCATGAACACTGAAGCTTTCTTT
NA | 16 | TRBJ1-3 | TRBV14 | NA | CASSQVGGVTGNTIYF | TGTGCCAGCAGCCAGGTTGGAGGGGTTACTGGAAACACCATATATTTT
NA | 12 | TRBJ1-2 | TRBV10-2 | NA | CASSESGYGYTF | TGCGCCAGCAGTGAGTCGGGTTATGGCTACACCTTC
NA | 13 | TRBJ1-6 | TRBV6-5 | NA | CASNSEYNSPLHF | TGTGCCAGCAACTCAGAATATAATTCACCCCTCCACTTT
NA | 15 | TRBJ1-1 | TRBV28 | NA | CASSPPGTVNTEAFF | TGTGCCAGCAGTCCTCCGGGAACAGTAAACACTGAAGCTTTCTTT
few | 15 | TRBJ1-2 | TRBV6-5 | TRBD1 | CASSRQGGPNYGYTF | TGTGCCAGCAGCCGACAGGGGGGACCTAACTATGGCTACACCTTC
NA | 15 | TRBJ2-1 | TRBV18 | TRBD2 | CASSPGTSGSNEQFF | TGTGCCAGCTCACCAGGGACTAGCGGAAGCAATGAGCAGTTCTTC
NA | 15 | TRBJ2-1 | TRBV5-4 | TRBD1 | CASRPPGQGFNEQFF | TGTGCCAGCAGGCCCCCGGGACAGGGGTTTAATGAGCAGTTCTTC
once | 17 | TRBJ2-2 | TRBV14 | NA | CASSPSRGRTITGELFF | TGTGCCAGCAGCCCCTCCAGAGGCAGGACAATTACCGGGGAGCTGTTTTTT
NA | 13 | TRBJ2-7 | TRBV12-3/TRBV12-4 | TRBD1 | CASSPTGGSVQYF | TGTGCCAGCAGCCCGACAGGGGGCAGCGTGCAGTACTTC
NA | 16 | TRBJ2-5 | TRBV25-1 | TRBD1 | CASSPPRTGGVETQYF | TGTGCCAGCAGTCCCCCGAGGACAGGGGGCGTTGAGACCCAGTACTTC
many | 11 | TRBJ2-7 | TRBV29-1 | NA | CSITLSYEQYF | TGCAGCATAACTCTTTCCTACGAGCAGTACTTC
NA | 16 | TRBJ2-7 | TRBV10-3 | NA | CAISQVRDRFPYEQYF | TGTGCCATCAGTCAGGTACGGGACCGCTTTCCCTACGAGCAGTACTTC
NA | 11 | TRBJ2-2 | TRBV20-1 | NA | CSAIVTGELFF | TGCAGTGCTATAGTCACCGGGGAGCTGTTTTTT
NA | 14 | TRBJ2-7 | TRBV9 | NA | CASSLRGTHYEQYF | TGTGCCAGCAGCCTTCGGGGGACACACTACGAGCAGTACTTC
once | 13 | TRBJ1-5 | TRBV11-2 | NA | CASSLGQNQPQHF | TGTGCCAGCAGCTTAGGACAAAATCAGCCCCAGCATTTT
NA | 14 | TRBJ2-3 | TRBV6-5 | TRBD2 | CASSPGLARDTQYF | TGTGCCAGCAGTCCGGGACTAGCGCGAGATACGCAGTATTTT
NA | 14 | TRBJ1-2 | TRBV30 | NA | CAWSGAGVVYGYTF | TGTGCCTGGAGTGGTGCAGGAGTGGTCTATGGCTACACCTTC
NA | 14 | TRBJ2-7 | TRBV5-1 | TRBD1 | CASRPGQDFYEQYF | TGCGCCAGCCGACCGGGACAGGACTTCTACGAGCAGTACTTC